The rows below give T cell receptor beta chains drawn from one sample of a study of graft-versus-host responses after intestinal transplantation. Their recognized antigens are unknown. Clones were read by immunoSEQ multiplex PCR, and TCRdb kept only the in-frame ones, dropping some. The profile shows tens of thousands of clones, 85% to 95% of them singletons. This sample comprised unstimulated CD8+ T cells sorted from spleen or lymph node cells, obtained before transplant. The source of these receptors is a human donor who was the organ donor for an intestinal transplant. CDR3s include the opening cysteine and the closing phenylalanine or tryptophan. The D gene is left open where the match is weak. A clone size is listed for some rows: how often the clone was seen (once, few, many), or a class if it is expanded.

clone size	V gene	D gene	J gene	CDR3 DNA	CDR3 protein
medium-sized	TRBV6-4	-	TRBJ1-2	TGTGCCAGCAGTGAAGGCGGCACCTATGGCTACACCTTC	CASSEGGTYGYTF
-	TRBV10-3	-	TRBJ2-7	TGTGCCATCAGTGAGCACCTACAATCTGACGACCTCAGGCCCTACGAGCAGTACTTC	CAISEHLQSDDLRPYEQYF
-	TRBV19	TRBD2	TRBJ2-1	TGTGCCAGTAGTATAGGACTAGCCAGGTTCGGTGAGCAGTTCTTC	CASSIGLARFGEQFF
once	TRBV18	TRBD2	TRBJ2-7	TGTGCCAGCTCACCCAAGCGGGAGACGTTGTACGAGCAGTACTTC	CASSPKRETLYEQYF
-	TRBV28	TRBD1	TRBJ2-7	TGTGCCAGCAGTCTACCCAGGACAGGGTTATGCGAGCAGTACTTC	CASSLPRTGLCEQYF
once	TRBV4-1	-	TRBJ2-7	TGCGCCAGCAGCCCTAATTCGGGGACCGGAGGGGAATCCCCCTACGAGCAGTACTTC	CASSPNSGTGGESPYEQYF
-	TRBV5-3	TRBD1	TRBJ2-7	TGTGCCAGAAGCCACGACAGGGCATCCTACGAGCAGTACTTC	CARSHDRASYEQYF
-	TRBV10-3	TRBD1	TRBJ2-7	TGTGCCATCAGGGGACAGGGTGGGTACGAGCAGTACTTC	CAIRGQGGYEQYF
-	TRBV18	-	TRBJ2-1	TGTGCCAGCTCACCCGGGGGAGAGCAGTTCTTC	CASSPGGEQFF
-	TRBV27	TRBD1	TRBJ2-5	TGTGCCAGCAGTCTCGGGACAGGGCAAGAGACCCAGTACTTC	CASSLGTGQETQYF
-	TRBV6-1	TRBD1	TRBJ2-3	TGTGCCAGCGAGGACAGGGTGGCAGATACGCAGTATTTT	CASEDRVADTQYF
medium-sized	TRBV28	-	TRBJ1-1	TGTGCCAGCAGTTTACGGGAGAACACTGAAGCTTTCTTT	CASSLRENTEAFF
-	TRBV6-1	-	TRBJ1-1	TGTGCCAGCAGTCTCCTCTGGGCCCTTTACACTGAAGCTTTCTTT	CASSLLWALYTEAFF
-	TRBV27	-	TRBJ2-2	TGTGCCTCAACCACCAGGAGGCTTGCCGGGGAGCTGTTTTTT	CASTTRRLAGELFF
-	TRBV21-1	-	TRBJ1-5	TGTGCCAGCAGCACCCGAGGGACACTTAGCAATCAGCCCCAGCATTTT	CASSTRGTLSNQPQHF
-	TRBV7-9	TRBD1	TRBJ2-7	TGTGCCAGCAGCTCCCCCCCGGGACAGGGTGCCGAGCAGTACTTC	CASSSPPGQGAEQYF
-	TRBV6-4	-	TRBJ2-3	TGTGCCAGCAGTGACGGTTCCGGCGCAGGGGGCACAGATACGCAGTATTTT	CASSDGSGAGGTDTQYF
-	TRBV28	-	TRBJ1-1	TGTGCCAGCAGTTTTCCGAGGCTGGAGAACACTGAAGCTTTCTTT	CASSFPRLENTEAFF
-	TRBV30	TRBD2	TRBJ2-5	TGTGCCTGGAGCGGGGGGGATTGGGAGACCCAGTACTTC	CAWSGGDWETQYF
-	TRBV7-9	-	TRBJ2-7	TGTGCCAGTAGGAAGGTCGGGTCAATGGAGCAGTACTTC	CASRKVGSMEQYF